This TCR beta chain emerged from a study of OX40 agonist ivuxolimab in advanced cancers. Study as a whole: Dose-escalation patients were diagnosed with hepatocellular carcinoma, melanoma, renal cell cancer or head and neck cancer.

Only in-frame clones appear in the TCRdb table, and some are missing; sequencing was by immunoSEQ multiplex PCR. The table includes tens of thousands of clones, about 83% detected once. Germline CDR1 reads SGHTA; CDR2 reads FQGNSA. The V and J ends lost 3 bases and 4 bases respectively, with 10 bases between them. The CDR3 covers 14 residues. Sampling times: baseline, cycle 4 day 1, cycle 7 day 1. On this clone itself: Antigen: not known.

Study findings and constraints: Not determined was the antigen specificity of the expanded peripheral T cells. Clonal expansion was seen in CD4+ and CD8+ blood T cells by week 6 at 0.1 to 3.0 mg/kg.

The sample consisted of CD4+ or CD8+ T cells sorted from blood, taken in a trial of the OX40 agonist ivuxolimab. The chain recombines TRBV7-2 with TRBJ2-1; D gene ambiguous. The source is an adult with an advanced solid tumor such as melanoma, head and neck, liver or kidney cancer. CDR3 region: CASSFLAEYNEQFF. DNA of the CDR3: TGTGCCAGCAGCTTTCTCGCAGAGTACAATGAGCAGTTCTTC.